Below, one T cell receptor (beta chain) is given with its context. The antigen remains unidentified. This sample was taken from a study of CD8+ T cells in alopecia areata. Study conclusions and caveats: Lesional scalp exceeded normal scalp in clonality, especially in alopecia totalis/universalis.

It was cDNA, reverse transcribed from extracted RNA, that served as the sequencing template. Sequencing used immunoSEQ multiplex PCR; TCRdb keeps in-frame clones, though not all of them. The sample records under 85,000 clones, around 49% being singletons. V dropped 4 bases and J dropped 0 bases, with 19 bases sitting between them. Germline V gene sequence: CDR1 KGHSH, CDR2 LQKENI. CDR3 size: 19 residues. This specimen was CD8+ T cells sorted from blood, taken at week 0. The receptor's source is a human donor with alopecia areata. This chain joins TRBV18 and TRBJ2-6, with D perhaps TRBD1 (5 bases). CDR3 in amino acids: CASSRVTDRRISGANVLTF. The CDR3 DNA reads as TGTGCCAGCTCACGGGTGACAGACCGACGTATCTCTGGGGCCAACGTCCTGACTTTC.